Listed here are 18 T cell receptor beta chains from one sample, sequenced in a study of spatial heterogeneity in lung cancer. Study-level points and caveats: One measure, the expanded intratumoral alpha and beta TCR count, tracked tumor mutation counts.

Regarding time point: sample taken at primary tumor resection. No antigen has been identified for these receptors. TCRdb redid the calling of the 5' RACE reads with MiXCR, one entry per CDR3 protein. The data contain about 2,800 distinct CDR3 sequences, around 47% of them singletons. Sequences were derived from lung tumor tissue, sampled at surgery. These receptors were obtained from a male donor with early-stage non-small cell lung cancer.

The chain uses TRBV21-1 and TRBJ2-7. TRBV21-1 is a listed pseudogene. This CDR3 has 13 residues. As DNA, the CDR3 is TGTGCCAGCAGCAAAGCTGGTATAGGGGAGCAGTACTTC. Protein product: CASSKAGIGEQYF.

The sample holds a few counts of this clonotype. This chain uses TRBV7-9 with TRBJ2-3, with D perhaps matching TRBD1 (6 bases). The CDR3 is 13 amino acids. The ends were cut back, 5 bases at V and 6 bases at J, with 12 bases in the middle. Germline assignment: CDR1 SEHNR and CDR2 FQNEAQ (reference sequence). CDR3 sequence: CASSPRTADTQYF. The CDR3 DNA follows: TGTGCCAGCAGCCCACGGACAGCGGATACGCAGTATTTT. Full variable domain (remainder filled in from reference TRBV7-9 and TRBJ2-3): DTGVSQNPRHKITKRGQNVTFRCDPISEHNRLYWYRQTLGQGPEFLTYFQNEAQLEKSRLLSDRFSAERPKGSFSTLEIQRTEQGDSAMYLCASSPRTADTQYFGPGTRLTVL.

J is TRBJ2-7 and V is TRBV5-1, with 8 nucleotides matching TRBD1. CDR3 size: 15 residues. V trimming: 4 bases; J trimming: 0 bases; junction bases outside the gene matches: 6. Germline V gene sequence: CDR1 SGHRS, CDR2 YFSETQ. The CDR3 nucleotides read TGCGCCAGCAGCGCCCAGGGGGCGCTCTCCTACGAGCAGTACTTC. Amino acid sequence: CASSAQGALSYEQYF.

J is TRBJ2-2 and V is TRBV20-1, with D tentatively TRBD2 (6 bases). This CDR3 is built from 13 residues. With 3 bases removed from V and 1 base from J, the gap between germline ends came to 6 bases. Per the germline V gene, CDR1 is DFQATT and CDR2 is SNEGSKA (reference sequence). CDR3 nucleotide sequence: TGCAGTGCTAGCGGGAGGAACACCGGGGAGCTGTTTTTT. Translation gives CSASGRNTGELFF.

V usage is TRBV11-2 and J usage is TRBJ2-7, with 7 nucleotides matching TRBD1. The CDR3 spans 14 residues. Germline assignment: CDR1 SGHAT and CDR2 FQNNGV. The junction had 3 bases not matched to a gene; V was cut back by 4 bases and J by 0 bases. CDR3 in amino acids: CASSSQGSSYEQYF. The DNA of the CDR3 is TGTGCCAGCAGCTCACAGGGGAGCTCCTACGAGCAGTACTTC. The full variable domain, completed using reference TRBV11-2 and TRBJ2-7, is EAGVAQSPRYKIIEKRQSVAFWCNPISGHATLYWYQQILGQGPKLLIQFQNNGVVDDSQLPKDRFSAERLKGVDSTLKIQPAKLEDSAVYLCASSSQGSSYEQYFGPGTRLTVT.

V usage is TRBV7-9 and J usage is TRBJ2-7; the D call may be TRBD1 or TRBD2 (5 bases each). The CDR3 runs to 14 residues. Trimming took 2 bases from V and 2 from J, leaving 10 bases between them. Germline lookup yields CDR1 SEHNR and CDR2 FQNEAQ (reference sequence). For the CDR3, the DNA is TGTGCCAGCAGCTTAACCCAGGGAGCCTACGAGCAGTACTTC. Protein: CASSLTQGAYEQYF.

This sequence joins TRBV6-2 or TRBV6-3 and TRBJ2-7; D ambiguous. Trimming left V 2 bases short and J 2 bases short, with 7 bases between. This CDR3 has 13 residues. Germline loops: CDR1 MNHEY, CDR2 SVGEGT. CDR3 sequence reads: CASSYGQPYEQYF. The CDR3 DNA follows: TGTGCCAGCAGTTACGGGCAGCCCTACGAGCAGTACTTC.

This clonotype was counted a few times. This sequence joins TRBV7-9 and TRBJ1-1; no reliable D call. V was shortened by 0 bases and J by 7 bases, with 12 bases between the two germline ends. The CDR3 extends over 14 amino acids. Looked up from germline, CDR1 is SEHNR and CDR2 is FQNEAQ (reference sequence). The CDR3 protein is CASSLAGSGGEAFF. CDR3 DNA: TGTGCCAGCAGCTTAGCCGGGTCCGGAGGTGAAGCTTTCTTT.

The J gene is TRBJ2-7, the V gene TRBV5-6; D is unclear. The CDR3 sequence is 11 residues long. V was clipped by 5 bases and J by 5 bases, with 8 bases between them. In germline, CDR1 is SGHDT, CDR2 YYEEEE. DNA for the CDR3: TGTGCCAGCAGTTCCATTGACGAGCAGTACTTC. This encodes CASSSIDEQYF.

There are a few counts of this clonotype. The chain recombines TRBV4-1 with TRBJ2-5; 12 nucleotides line up with TRBD2. J was trimmed by 5 bases and V by 5 bases; bases with no gene match: 9. Germline-derived CDR1 and CDR2 are MGHRA and YSYEKL. The CDR3 spans 16 residues. CDR3 sequence: CASSYGLAGPRETQYF. The CDR3 DNA reads TGCGCCAGCAGCTACGGACTAGCGGGGCCCCGGGAGACCCAGTACTTC.

This clonotype came up a few times. J is TRBJ2-7 and V is TRBV7-9, with 8 nucleotides matching TRBD2. Per germline, CDR1 SEHNR and CDR2 FQNEAQ (reference sequence). After removal of 4 bases from V and 0 bases from J, the junction contained 8 bases not matched to a gene. The CDR3 contains 16 residues. The CDR3 loop reads CASSSISGSGSYEQYF. CDR3 DNA sequence: TGTGCCAGCAGCTCGATAAGCGGGAGCGGCTCCTACGAGCAGTACTTC.

V and J are TRBV5-1 and TRBJ2-7, with 7 bases aligning to TRBD2. Germline V gene lookup returns CDR1 SGHRS and CDR2 YFSETQ. The CDR3 length is 15 residues. Trimming at V came to 1 base and at J to 0 bases, leaving 4 bases not matched to a gene. CDR3 bases: TGCGCCAGCAGCTTGACGGGAGGCACCTCCTACGAGCAGTACTTC. It is translated as CASSLTGGTSYEQYF. The full variable domain, in which reference TRBV5-1 and TRBJ2-7 provide the parts outside the CDR3, is KAGVTQTPRYLIKTRGQQVTLSCSPISGHRSVSWYQQTPGQGLQFLFEYFSETQRNKGNFPGRFSGRQFSNSRSEMNVSTLELGDSALYLCASSLTGGTSYEQYFGPGTRLTVT.

The chain joins TRBV6-5 to TRBJ1-4; TRBD1 might be the D (6 bases). This CDR3 has 16 amino acids. V lost 5 bases and J lost 7, with 20 bases in between. The germline V gene encodes CDR1 MNHEY and CDR2 SVGAGI. CDR3 region: CASSAPRGGGIEKLFF. The CDR3 DNA sequence: TGTGCCAGCAGTGCCCCCCGGGGGGGCGGTATTGAAAAACTGTTTTTT.

This clonotype was detected a few times. The chain combines TRBV6-2 or TRBV6-3 with TRBJ2-3, with 7 nucleotides matching TRBD1. This CDR3 comprises 16 residues. The V gene's germline CDR1 is MNHEY and CDR2 SVGEGT. V was clipped by 7 bases and J by 0 bases; unmatched bases: 10. CDR3 coding DNA: TGTGCCAGCATACAACAGGGGACGACGAGCACAGATACGCAGTATTTT. Translating it yields CASIQQGTTSTDTQYF.

This rearrangement joins TRBV29-1 to TRBJ2-6; the D call may be TRBD1 or TRBD2 (5 bases each). Germline V lookup: CDR1 SQVTM, CDR2 ANQGSEA. The CDR3 sequence is 14 residues long. Trimming pared 0 bases from V and 4 bases from J, leaving 7 bases between. The CDR3 region is CSVEERDGANVLTF. The CDR3 DNA reads TGCAGCGTTGAAGAACGGGACGGGGCCAACGTCCTGACTTTC.

The sample holds a few counts of this clonotype. The chain combines TRBV20-1 with TRBJ2-3; 11 nucleotides line up with TRBD2. The V segment lost 0 bases and the J segment 0 bases; nucleotides outside the gene matches: 8. CDR1 is DFQATT, CDR2 SNEGSKA, per germline (reference sequence). This CDR3 contains 18 residues. The CDR3 loop is CSARDQSLAGGSTDTQYF. In nucleotides, the CDR3 is TGCAGTGCTAGAGATCAGTCCCTAGCGGGGGGTAGCACAGATACGCAGTATTTT.

By its share, this clonotype is medium-sized (0.01 to 0.1%). The genes are TRBV9 and TRBJ2-2, with 8 bases lining up with TRBD2. CDR1 SGDLS and CDR2 YYNGEE come from the germline V gene. Unmatched junction bases numbered 9, after V lost 4 bases and J lost 7 bases. CDR3 length: 15 amino acids. CDR3 nucleotides: TGTGCCAGCAGCCCTCCGGGACTAGTAGGCGGGGAGCTGTTTTTT. Its protein is CASSPPGLVGGELFF.

This clonotype has just one count. The chain employs TRBV7-9 and TRBJ2-7; weak D call: TRBD1 (6 bases). The length of the CDR3 is 14 residues. CDR1 and CDR2 from the germline V gene are SEHNR and FQNEAQ (reference sequence). Trimming shortened V by 5 bases and J by 3 bases, and 14 bases separated the two germline ends. CDR3 in DNA: TGTGCCAGCAGCCAGGACAGCGCCCTCTACGAGCAGTACTTC. Its protein product is CASSQDSALYEQYF.